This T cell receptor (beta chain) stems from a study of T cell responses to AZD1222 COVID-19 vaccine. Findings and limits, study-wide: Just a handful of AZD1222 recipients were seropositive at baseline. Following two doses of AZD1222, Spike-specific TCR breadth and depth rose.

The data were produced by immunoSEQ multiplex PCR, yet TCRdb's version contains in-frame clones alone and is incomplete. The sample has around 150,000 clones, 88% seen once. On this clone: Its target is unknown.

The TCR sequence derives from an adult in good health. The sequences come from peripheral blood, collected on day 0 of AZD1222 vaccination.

The CDR3 protein is CASSHSGLAKNIQYF. Here the CDR3 DNA reads TGCGCCAGCAGCCACTCAGGGTTAGCCAAAAACATTCAGTACTTC. This chain joins TRBV4-1 and TRBJ2-4; TRBD1 might be the D (5 bases). The V end was cut by 3 bases, the J end by 0 bases, with 9 bases between. Germline assignment: CDR1 MGHRA and CDR2 YSYEKL. This CDR3 has 15 amino acids.